These 22 T cell receptor beta chains were sequenced from one sample in a study of molecular identifiers for immune sequencing clone quantification. One entry per CDR3 protein, called by TCRdb with MiXCR from the PCR reads. This sample has about 630,000 distinct CDR3 sequences, with 25% found just once. The sample comprised naive CD8+ T cells from blood, with Jurkat cell RNA spiked in. The subset here: FACS-sorted CD8+CD4-CCR7+CD45RA+ naive T cells. The receptors were sampled from a human donor in good health. Some libraries in this study had Jurkat cell RNA spiked in.

This clonotype was observed at least ten times. The chain uses TRBV5-6 and TRBJ1-1; 9 positions agree with TRBD1. The CDR3 loop spans 15 amino acids. V dropped 4 bases and J dropped 8; count of bases not matched to a gene: 12. Looked up from germline, CDR1 is SGHDT and CDR2 is YYEEEE. The CDR3 bases are TGTGCCAGCAGCAGAGACGGACAGGGGCTTCCCGAAGCTTTCTTT. It is translated as CASSRDGQGLPEAFF.

Many counts were recorded for this clonotype. The chain links TRBV7-3 to TRBJ2-2; D call uncertain. V lost 2 bases to trimming and J lost 2 bases, with 9 bases between them. CDR1 and CDR2 (germline): SGHTA, FQGTGA. The CDR3 loop spans 15 amino acids. CDR3 amino acids: CASSLVPINTGELFF. The CDR3 DNA is TGTGCCAGCAGCTTAGTGCCGATCAACACCGGGGAGCTGTTTTTT.

This clonotype turned up a few times. This rearrangement joins TRBV11-1 to TRBJ2-1; 8 bases are shared with TRBD2. CDR1 and CDR2 from the germline V gene are SGHAT and FQDESV (reference sequence). The ends lost 1 base at V and 8 bases at J; junction bases unmatched: 13. The CDR3 loop spans 17 amino acids. CDR3 protein: CASSLGSASGPWDEQFF. The CDR3 DNA reads as TGTGCCAGCAGCTTAGGGTCCGCTAGCGGGCCTTGGGATGAGCAGTTCTTC.

As concerns this clonotype: A much larger clone lies one base from this, so it may be a read error. The chain is built from TRBV5-3 and TRBJ2-6; 7 nucleotides agree with TRBD2. TRBV5-3 is annotated as an ORF whose role is uncertain. V was pared by 8 bases and J by 4 bases, with 9 bases of the junction left unmatched. This CDR3 has 15 residues. CDR3 coding DNA: TGTGCCAGCAAACTAGCGTTCTTGGGGGCCAACGTCCTGACTTTC. Residues: CASKLAFLGANVLTF.

On this clonotype: A much larger clone differs from this one at a single base, so this may be a read error. V gene TRBV6-5 combines with J gene TRBJ2-2; possibly TRBD2 for D (6 bases). The CDR3 is made up of 17 amino acids. Germline V gives CDR1 MNHEY, CDR2 SVGAGI. DNA for the CDR3: TGTGCCAGCAGTTACGAAACCGAGCGGGCGAACACCGGGGATCTGTTTTTT. Amino acid sequence: CASSYETERANTGDLFF.

The J gene is TRBJ2-1, the V gene TRBV7-2; tentatively, D is TRBD1 (6 bases). The V gene lost 5 bases and the J gene lost 4 bases, with 21 bases spanning the gap. The germline CDR1 and CDR2 sequences are SGHTA and FQGNSA. The length of the CDR3 is 17 residues. The CDR3 is CASSPPAGTPLYNEQFF. The CDR3 coding sequence is TGTGCCAGCAGCCCACCGGCCGGGACACCTCTTTACAATGAGCAGTTCTTC.

The V call is TRBV7-7, the J call TRBJ2-5, with a possible D match to TRBD2 (5 bases). The V gene's germline CDR1 is SSHAT and CDR2 FNYEAQ (reference sequence). The CDR3 is 13 residues long. V was cut by 4 bases and J by 2 bases, with 8 bases left in between. The CDR3 sequence: CASSSSGQETQYF. The CDR3, as DNA: TGTGCCAGCAGCTCCTCGGGGCAAGAGACCCAGTACTTC.

J is TRBJ2-1 and V is TRBV15; 11 nucleotides agree with TRBD2. Trimming cost V 0 bases and J 5 bases; bases outside gene matches: 6. Per the germline V gene, CDR1 is LNHNV and CDR2 is YYDKDF (reference sequence). The CDR3 covers 17 residues. As DNA, the CDR3 is TGTGCCACCAGCAGAGATCGGATAGCGGGAGGGCACAATGAGCAGTTCTTC. Its protein is CATSRDRIAGGHNEQFF.

This clonotype has only a few counts. V is TRBV21-1 and J is TRBJ2-7. TRBV21-1 is labeled a pseudogene. The CDR3 totals 16 residues. For the CDR3, the DNA is TGTGCCAGCAGCAAGCAGGCATCTTACGTACTCTACGAGCAGTACTTC. Amino acids: CASSKQASYVLYEQYF.

At least ten counts were recorded for this clonotype. The DNA for the CDR3 is TGTGCCAGCAGTTCCGTTCGCCCAGGCGAGCAGTACTTC. Translating it yields CASSSVRPGEQYF. The chain has TRBV28 and TRBJ2-7; D gene unclear. Looked up from germline, CDR1 is MDHEN and CDR2 is SYDVKM. This CDR3 spans 13 amino acids. V was trimmed by 4 bases and J by 6 bases, leaving 13 bases between them. Based on the CDR3 plus reference TRBV28 and TRBJ2-7, the full variable domain is DVKVTQSSRYLVKRTGEKVFLECVQDMDHENMFWYRQDPGLGLRLIYFSYDVKMKEKGDIPEGYSVSREKKERFSLILESASTNQTSMYLCASSSVRPGEQYFGPGTRLTVT.

This clonotype was seen ten or more times. The J gene is TRBJ2-3, the V gene TRBV10-2; TRBD1 matches at 8 bases. The J segment lost 3 bases and the V segment lost 5 bases, leaving 10 bases of the junction unmatched. Germline V gene lookup returns CDR1 WSHSY and CDR2 SAAADI. This CDR3 contains 16 residues. The DNA of the CDR3 is TGCGCCAGCAGTCCCGATCCGGGACAGGTGACAGATACGCAGTATTTT. This gives the protein CASSPDPGQVTDTQYF.

This clonotype has a single count. A read error is possible here, since a much larger clone lies one base away. This CDR3 is missing its conserved last phenylalanine or tryptophan, likely due to a read error. This chain connects TRBV7-9 to TRBJ1-1, with D hard to call. CDR1 and CDR2 (germline): SEHNR, FQNEAQ (reference sequence). This CDR3 is 14 amino acids long. V lost 1 base and J 6 bases, leaving 12 bases between the germline ends. The CDR3 sequence is CASSLGNRPSEAFL. The CDR3 nucleotides read TGTGCCAGCAGCTTAGGAAATAGGCCCTCTGAAGCTTTCCTT.

This clonotype was found a few times. A read error may produce the germline difference seen at one junction end. The rearrangement joins TRBV29-1 to TRBJ2-7; D is undetermined. The CDR3 spans 13 residues. Germline assignment: CDR1 SQVTM and CDR2 ANQGSEA. The chain's CDR3 is CSVDYGSSYGQYF. CDR3 nucleotide sequence: TGCAGCGTTGATTACGGCAGCTCCTACGGGCAGTACTTC.

The genes are TRBV20-1 and TRBJ1-6, with a tentative D call TRBD1 (6 bases). Germline CDR1 and CDR2: DFQATT and SNEGSKA (reference sequence). This CDR3 region has 16 residues. With 0 bases removed from V and 7 bases from J, the gap between germline ends came to 16 bases. The CDR3 loop reads CSARDVLGQINSPLHF. The DNA of the CDR3 is TGCAGTGCTAGAGACGTCCTAGGACAGATAAATTCACCCCTCCACTTT.

Notes on this clonotype: Compared with germline, one end of the junction differs, possibly owing to a read error. Written as DNA, the CDR3 is TGCTGTGCTAGTTCGCTCAGAGGGGATACGCAGTATTTT. Protein: CCASSLRGDTQYF. This chain connects TRBV20-1 to TRBJ2-3; tentatively, D is TRBD2 (5 bases). This CDR3 has 13 amino acids. Germline V gene sequence: CDR1 DFQATT, CDR2 SNEGSKA (reference sequence).

The chain links TRBV6-2 or TRBV6-3 to TRBJ2-3, with 7 nucleotides matching TRBD1. J gave up 1 base and V 2 bases, and 15 bases lay outside the gene matches. Looked up from germline, CDR1 is MNHEY and CDR2 is SVGEGT. The CDR3 has 19 residues. The CDR3 DNA sequence: TGTGCCAGCAGTTACAAGGAGATCGGACAGGCAAGACGCACAGATACGCAGTATTTT. Translating it yields CASSYKEIGQARRTDTQYF.

This clonotype was detected ten times or more. This rearrangement joins TRBV4-3 to TRBJ2-7, with 8 positions matching TRBD1. Germline V gives CDR1 LGHNA, CDR2 YSLEER. The CDR3 is 14 amino acids. J was trimmed by 6 bases and V by 3 bases; bases with no gene match: 7. CDR3 loop: CASSHGTGMAEQYF. CDR3 nucleotides: TGCGCCAGCAGCCACGGGACAGGTATGGCCGAGCAGTACTTC.

The rearrangement joins TRBV7-8 to TRBJ2-1; TRBD1 matches at 8 bases. The V segment lost 3 bases and the J segment 8 bases; nucleotides outside the gene matches: 9. The CDR3 has 15 residues. Germline CDR1 and CDR2: SGHVS and FQNEAQ. DNA of the CDR3: TGTGCCAGCAGCTTGGACAGGGATTCGGGGGATGAGCAGTTCTTC. Amino acids: CASSLDRDSGDEQFF.

The chain uses TRBV27 and TRBJ1-2, with D possibly matching TRBD1 (6 bases). The CDR3 is made up of 14 amino acids. The V end was cut by 4 bases, the J end by 1 base, with 10 bases between. In germline, CDR1 is MNHEY, CDR2 SMNVEV (reference sequence). The CDR3 loop reads CASSYSGDNYGYTF. CDR3 sequence (DNA): TGTGCCAGCAGTTATTCAGGGGATAACTATGGCTACACCTTC.

This clonotype was picked up many times. This chain uses TRBV7-9 with TRBJ2-7; D remains unclear. CDR3 length: 15 residues. V was shortened by 1 base and J by 6 bases, with 16 bases between the two germline ends. Germline V gives CDR1 SEHNR, CDR2 FQNEAQ (reference sequence). The CDR3 loop is CASSLESWAPGEQYF. The CDR3 DNA reads TGTGCCAGCAGCTTAGAGTCCTGGGCCCCCGGCGAGCAGTACTTC.

This chain links TRBV27 with TRBJ2-7; 9 positions match TRBD2. The CDR3 extends over 14 amino acids. The V gene's germline CDR1 is MNHEY and CDR2 SMNVEV (reference sequence). V gave up 7 bases and J gave up 2 bases; unmatched junction bases: 6. The chain's CDR3 is CASTASSGTYEQYF. The DNA for the CDR3 is TGTGCCAGCACCGCCTCTAGCGGGACCTACGAGCAGTACTTC.

This rearrangement joins TRBV11-2 to TRBJ2-3, with D hard to call. The CDR3 totals 13 residues. With 5 bases removed from V and 2 bases from J, the gap between germline ends came to 8 bases. Germline lookup yields CDR1 SGHAT and CDR2 FQNNGV. This CDR3 reads CASSLCPTDTQYF. The DNA for the CDR3 is TGTGCCAGCAGCCTCTGTCCCACAGATACGCAGTATTTT.